Listed here are 23 T cell receptor beta chains from one sample, sequenced in a study of early stage breast cancer tumors (dated by TCRdb to the late 2010s). Library preparation employed the immunoSEQ multiplex PCR assay. TCRdb took this table from immuneACCESS and kept in-frame rearrangements with V and J called. Such tables lack part of the clones; where checked against another copy, unresolved V genes explain under half of the gap, and the rest is unexplained. The sample table records 25,000 to 30,000 clones; 72% of these occur just once. The ten largest make up 33% of the sample. The source material was blood. The source is a person between 50 and 60 years old with breast cancer.

The chain is built from TRBV18 and TRBJ2-1; D unresolved. Germline loops: CDR1 KGHSH, CDR2 LQKENI. This CDR3 region has 15 residues. With 0 bases removed from V and 0 bases from J, the gap between germline ends came to 6 bases. DNA of the CDR3: TGTGCCAGCTCACCACCGGTTGGCTCCTACAATGAGCAGTTCTTC. Encoded protein: CASSPPVGSYNEQFF.

The gene calls are TRBV19 and TRBJ2-1; weak D call: TRBD1 (6 bases). The CDR3 is 13 residues long. The germline CDR1 and CDR2 sequences are LNHDA and SQIVND (reference sequence). V shed 3 bases and J shed 5 bases, with 8 bases lying between them. The CDR3 bases are TGTGCCAGTAGTATGGGGGCGGACAATGAGCAGTTCTTC. It specifies CASSMGADNEQFF.

V gene TRBV7-8 combines with J gene TRBJ2-5; no clear D gene. The V end was cut by 1 base, the J end by 5 bases, with 17 bases between. The CDR3 is made up of 16 amino acids. Germline V lookup: CDR1 SGHVS, CDR2 FQNEAQ. CDR3 residues: CASSLDAMSPVETQYF. The CDR3 bases are TGTGCCAGCAGCTTAGATGCGATGTCCCCTGTGGAGACCCAGTACTTC.

This clone came up a few times. The chain links TRBV19 to TRBJ1-5; TRBD1 agrees at 7 bases. The CDR3 is 14 residues long. In germline, CDR1 is LNHDA, CDR2 SQIVND (reference sequence). V shed 6 bases and J 4 bases; nucleotides not matched to a gene: 6. The CDR3 nucleotides are TGTGCCAGTAGCCCACAACAGGGGAATCAGCCCCAGCATTTT. It encodes CASSPQQGNQPQHF.

V and J are TRBV13 and TRBJ2-2; D is unclear. CDR1 PRHDT and CDR2 FYEKMQ come from the germline V gene (reference sequence). The V and J ends lost 0 bases and 7 bases respectively, with 21 bases between them. The CDR3 runs to 18 residues. The chain's CDR3 is CASSLGPRAPERGGELFF. For the CDR3, the DNA is TGTGCCAGCAGCTTAGGACCCCGCGCCCCGGAACGTGGCGGGGAGCTGTTTTTT.

CDR3 amino acids: CASSYGVTGVTWEQYF. The CDR3 region has the DNA TGTGCCAGCAGTTACGGTGTAACAGGCGTGACGTGGGAGCAGTACTTC. The rearrangement links TRBV6-5 to TRBJ2-7, with D possibly matching TRBD1 (5 bases). CDR1 and CDR2 (germline): MNHEY, SVGAGI. The V end lost 2 bases, the J end lost 7 bases, and 21 bases lay between the germline ends. This CDR3 region has 16 residues.

The chain combines TRBV14 with TRBJ2-7; D could derive from TRBD1 or TRBD2 (5 bases each). The germline V and J ends were trimmed by 6 bases and 5 bases, with 20 bases remaining between them. The CDR3 covers 15 residues. Germline V CDR1 and CDR2: SGHDN, FVKESK. The CDR3 sequence is CASRATGTFIDEQYF. CDR3 in DNA: TGTGCCAGCAGGGCTACCGGGACCTTCATCGACGAGCAGTACTTC.

The gene calls are TRBV20-1 and TRBJ1-5; D not certain. Germline loops: CDR1 DFQATT, CDR2 SNEGSKA (reference sequence). The CDR3 is 10 residues long. Trimming stripped 7 bases from V and 11 bases from J, with 12 bases between. The CDR3 sequence is CSERERSQHF. In nucleotides, the CDR3 is TGCAGTGAAAGGGAGAGGTCCCAGCATTTT.

The chain employs TRBV9 and TRBJ2-7; D could derive from TRBD1 or TRBD2 (5 bases each). The V gene's germline CDR1 is SGDLS and CDR2 YYNGEE. This CDR3 is 14 amino acids long. The V end was cut by 0 bases, the J end by 7 bases, with 14 bases between. DNA of the CDR3: TGTGCCAGCAGCGTAGGGACACTACCGGGGGAGCAGTACTTC. Its translation is CASSVGTLPGEQYF.

The chain uses TRBV15 and TRBJ2-7; possibly TRBD2 for D (6 bases). The CDR3 extends over 13 amino acids. The V end was cut by 5 bases, the J end by 4 bases, with 12 bases between. The germline gives CDR1 LNHNV, CDR2 YYDKDF (reference sequence). The CDR3 sequence is CATSPDYLYEQYF. In nucleotides, the CDR3 is TGTGCCACCAGCCCGGACTACCTATACGAGCAGTACTTC.

The gene calls are TRBV5-6 and TRBJ2-3; 7 bases agree with TRBD2. This CDR3 contains 13 residues. The germline V gene has CDR1 SGHDT and CDR2 YYEEEE. Trimming took 4 bases from V and 11 from J; bases not matched to a gene: 10. The CDR3 here is CASSVGGTPWQYF. The CDR3 DNA reads as TGTGCCAGCAGCGTGGGGGGGACCCCCTGGCAGTATTTT.

The chain couples TRBV19 to TRBJ2-5; D is perhaps TRBD1 or TRBD2 (5 bases each). The length of the CDR3 is 14 residues. CDR1 and CDR2 from the germline V gene are LNHDA and SQIVND (reference sequence). Between the trimmed V and J ends, which lost 4 bases and 5 bases, there was a span of 14 bases. CDR3 bases: TGTGCCAGTAGTAGGGGGAAGTATAGCGAGACCCAGTACTTC. Amino acid sequence: CASSRGKYSETQYF.

The chain recombines TRBV5-1 with TRBJ1-1; tentatively, D is TRBD1 (6 bases). The length of the CDR3 is 17 residues. The germline V gene encodes CDR1 SGHRS and CDR2 YFSETQ. V dropped 4 bases and J dropped 1 base, with 20 bases sitting between them. CDR3 sequence reads: CASSPSGGAGRNTEAFF. In DNA, the CDR3 is TGCGCCAGCAGCCCGTCCGGGGGCGCTGGCCGGAACACTGAAGCTTTCTTT.

V usage is TRBV5-1 and J usage is TRBJ2-6, with 9 bases aligning to TRBD2. The V gene's germline CDR1 is SGHRS and CDR2 YFSETQ. V lost 3 bases and J lost 0; bases outside the gene matches: 4. The CDR3 totals 17 residues. CDR3 in amino acids: CASSWGGRASGANVLTF. The DNA for the CDR3 is TGCGCCAGCAGCTGGGGCGGGAGGGCCTCTGGGGCCAACGTCCTGACTTTC.

The V and J genes are TRBV30 and TRBJ1-1, with 9 nucleotides matching TRBD1. Germline-derived CDR1 and CDR2 are GTSNPN and SVGIG (reference sequence). After removal of 2 bases from V and 2 bases from J, the junction contained 6 bases not matched to a gene. The CDR3 totals 15 residues. CDR3 in DNA: TGTGCCTGGAGTAGGGGACAGGGATTAAACACTGAAGCTTTCTTT. The encoded protein is CAWSRGQGLNTEAFF.

The chain has TRBV6-1 and TRBJ1-2; D is possibly TRBD1 (6 bases). Trimming cost V 0 bases and J 13 bases, with 12 bases left between them. Per the germline V gene, CDR1 is MNHNS and CDR2 is SASEGT. CDR3 size: 12 residues. The CDR3 loop is CASSEALGAPTF. CDR3 DNA sequence: TGTGCCAGCAGTGAAGCCCTGGGGGCTCCCACCTTC.

This rearrangement joins TRBV27 to TRBJ1-2; D remains ambiguous. The CDR3 sequence is 14 residues long. V lost 5 bases and J 2 bases, leaving 12 bases between the germline ends. The germline V gene encodes CDR1 MNHEY and CDR2 SMNVEV (reference sequence). CDR3 sequence: CASSEAGQNYGYTF. Written as DNA, the CDR3 is TGTGCCAGCAGTGAAGCGGGTCAAAACTATGGCTACACCTTC.

The rearrangement uses TRBV27 and TRBJ2-7; D is possibly TRBD1 (6 bases). The germline V gene encodes CDR1 MNHEY and CDR2 SMNVEV (reference sequence). This CDR3 comprises 13 residues. V gave up 6 bases and J gave up 2 bases, with 11 bases separating them. The CDR3 loop is CASRQGATYEQYF. CDR3 bases: TGTGCCAGCAGACAGGGAGCGACCTACGAGCAGTACTTC.

This chain links TRBV11-2 with TRBJ2-2; TRBD1 agrees at 7 bases. The CDR3 has 15 residues. Germline values: CDR1 SGHAT, CDR2 FQNNGV. Trimming cost V 4 bases and J 4 bases; bases outside gene matches: 6. The CDR3 DNA follows: TGTGCCAGCAGCTCCACAGGGGTGGGCACCGGGGAGCTGTTTTTT. It encodes CASSSTGVGTGELFF.

The chain has TRBV30 and TRBJ2-3; a weak D match, TRBD2 (7 bases). This CDR3 comprises 14 residues. V was clipped by 3 bases and J by 6 bases, with 16 bases between them. Germline V gene data show CDR1 as GTSNPN and CDR2 as SVGIG (reference sequence). The CDR3 region has the DNA TGTGCCTGGAGCCGGGGGGCCGGTGCGGATACGCAGTATTTT. Translation: CAWSRGAGADTQYF.

This clone was detected only a few times. This chain uses TRBV5-1 with TRBJ2-5; 8 nucleotides align to TRBD1. The V gene end was trimmed by 4 bases and the J gene end by 5 bases; junction bases not matched to a gene: 16. The CDR3 loop spans 17 amino acids. CDR1 and CDR2 from the germline V gene are SGHRS and YFSETQ. DNA for the CDR3: TGCGCCAGCAGCCCCGGACAGGGAAGGCCCTTGGGGGAGACCCAGTACTTC. Its translation is CASSPGQGRPLGETQYF.

The CDR3 nucleotides are TGTGCCAGTAGTGTTCAGGGGGTCATGAACACTGAAGCTTTCTTT. It specifies CASSVQGVMNTEAFF. V gene TRBV19 combines with J gene TRBJ1-1; 7 positions agree with TRBD1. Germline CDR1 is LNHDA and CDR2 is SQIVND (reference sequence). J gave up 0 bases and V 5 bases, and 6 bases lay outside the gene matches. This CDR3 comprises 15 residues.

The chain is built from TRBV21-1 and TRBJ2-7; the table's TRBD1 call for D was not verified on the DNA. TRBV21-1 is a known pseudogene. The CDR3 runs 14 residues. CDR3 in DNA: TGTGCCAGGATGATTCGGGACAGGCCGGGGGAGCAGTACTTC. Translation: CARMIRDRPGEQYF.